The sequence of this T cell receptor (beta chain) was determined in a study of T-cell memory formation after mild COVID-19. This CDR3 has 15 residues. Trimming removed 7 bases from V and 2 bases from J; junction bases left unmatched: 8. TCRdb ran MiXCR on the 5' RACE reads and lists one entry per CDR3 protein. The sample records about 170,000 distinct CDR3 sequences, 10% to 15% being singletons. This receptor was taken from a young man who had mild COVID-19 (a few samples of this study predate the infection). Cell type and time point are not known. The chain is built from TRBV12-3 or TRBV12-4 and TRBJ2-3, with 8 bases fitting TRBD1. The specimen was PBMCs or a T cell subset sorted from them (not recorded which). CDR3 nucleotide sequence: TGTGCCAGCACCAACTGGGACAGGCACACAGATACGCAGTATTTT. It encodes CASTNWDRHTDTQYF.